Each of the 31 T cell receptor beta chains below was sequenced from the same sample in a study of cytomegalovirus exposure and HLA in healthy donors listed by TCRdb under 2017. Libraries were constructed by the immunoSEQ multiplex PCR assay. Sourced from immuneACCESS, this table was stored by TCRdb with only in-frame sequences that have V and J called. A share of the clones is absent; for the studies checked, an unresolved V gene accounts for under half, and the remainder has no known explanation. The sample yields roughly 56,000 clones; about 95% were counted once. The ten largest make up 2% to 2.5% of the sample. Sequenced sample: PBMCs. Receptors originate from a man aged 18 to 35 in good health and CMV-seronegative.

The V gene is TRBV6-5, the J gene TRBJ1-2; tentative D call: TRBD1 (5 bases). The V end was cut by 6 bases, the J end by 3 bases, with 14 bases between. Looked up from germline, CDR1 is MNHEY and CDR2 is SVGAGI. The CDR3 totals 14 residues. The chain's CDR3 is CASRNQGYDYGYTF. The CDR3 DNA follows: TGTGCCAGCAGAAATCAGGGCTACGACTATGGCTACACCTTC.

The chain joins TRBV13 to TRBJ1-2; TRBD1 aligns across 8 bases. The length of the CDR3 is 15 residues. Germline V gene lookup returns CDR1 PRHDT and CDR2 FYEKMQ (reference sequence). Trimming took 5 bases from V and 0 from J; bases not matched to a gene: 5. This CDR3 is CASSPGQGANYGYTF. The DNA for the CDR3 is TGTGCCAGCAGCCCCGGACAGGGAGCTAACTATGGCTACACCTTC.

The gene calls are TRBV2 and TRBJ2-7; D is ambiguous. CDR1 is SNHLY and CDR2 is FYNNEI in the germline V gene. The CDR3 runs 13 residues. Trimming removed 5 bases from V and 6 bases from J, with 14 bases in between. CDR3 DNA sequence: TGTGCCAGCAGTCCACGGAGAGATGGCGAGCAGTACTTC. Translating gives CASSPRRDGEQYF. Filled out from reference TRBV2 and TRBJ2-7, the complete variable domain reads EPEVTQTPSHQVTQMGQEVILRCVPISNHLYFYWYRQILGQKVEFLVSFYNNEISEKSEIFDDQFSVERPDGSNFTLKIRSTKLEDSAMYFCASSPRRDGEQYFGPGTRLTVT.

This chain links TRBV28 with TRBJ2-1, with a tentative D call TRBD2 (5 bases). The CDR3 consists of 15 residues. Trimming left V 2 bases short and J 7 bases short, with 15 bases between. The germline gives CDR1 MDHEN, CDR2 SYDVKM. The CDR3 nucleotides are TGTGCCAGCAGTTTACTCGGGGATTGGAGGAATGAGCAGTTCTTC. Its translation: CASSLLGDWRNEQFF.

The chain carries TRBV7-9 and TRBJ1-1, with TRBD1 matching 12 bases. V lost 5 bases, J lost 11 bases, and 6 bases stayed unmatched. The length of the CDR3 is 13 residues. Germline V gene lookup returns CDR1 SEHNR and CDR2 FQNEAQ (reference sequence). The CDR3 reads CASSRGQGAAAFF. CDR3 in DNA: TGTGCCAGCAGCAGGGGACAGGGGGCTGCCGCTTTCTTT.

The chain joins TRBV5-4 to TRBJ2-7; D gene ambiguous. V gave up 0 bases and J gave up 6 bases, with 7 bases separating them. This CDR3 has 12 residues. From germline, CDR1 is SGHNT and CDR2 YYREEE (reference sequence). The CDR3 here is CASSLDSSEQYF. CDR3 in DNA: TGTGCCAGCAGCTTGGACAGCTCCGAGCAGTACTTC.

The CDR3, as DNA: TGTGCCACCAACGCGGGACTTTTATACAATGAGCAGTTCTTC. Residues: CATNAGLLYNEQFF. The gene calls are TRBV15 and TRBJ2-1; D might be TRBD2 (6 bases). This CDR3 has 14 residues. The V end lost 7 bases, the J end lost 4 bases, and 14 bases lay between the germline ends. The germline V gene has CDR1 LNHNV and CDR2 YYDKDF (reference sequence).

In this sample, this clone turned up once. The gene calls are TRBV30 and TRBJ1-5, with D possibly TRBD1 on 6 matching bases. The V end lost 0 bases, the J end lost 6 bases, and 15 bases lay between the germline ends. This CDR3 contains 15 residues. Per the germline V gene, CDR1 is GTSNPN and CDR2 is SVGIG (reference sequence). The DNA of the CDR3 is TGTGCCTGGAGTGTACAGGGAGAGGGTAGTCAGCCCCAGCATTTT. Translated: CAWSVQGEGSQPQHF.

The V gene is TRBV6-5, the J gene TRBJ2-5; 9 bases match TRBD2. Germline CDR1 is MNHEY and CDR2 is SVGAGI. The length of the CDR3 is 16 residues. V gave up 0 bases and J gave up 5 bases; unmatched junction bases: 7. CDR3 in amino acids: CASSYSRASGEETQYF. The CDR3 coding sequence is TGTGCCAGCAGTTACTCGAGGGCTAGCGGGGAGGAGACCCAGTACTTC.

The chain recombines TRBV28 with TRBJ1-1, with 12 bases aligning to TRBD1. J gave up 5 bases and V 5 bases, and 12 bases lay outside the gene matches. The CDR3 sequence is 17 residues long. Germline values: CDR1 MDHEN, CDR2 SYDVKM. The CDR3, as DNA: TGTGCCAGCAGTCGACCGGGACAGGGGGCCGATAGGACTGAAGCTTTCTTT. It codes for CASSRPGQGADRTEAFF.

The chain recombines TRBV2 with TRBJ2-1; D ambiguous. Germline V CDR1 and CDR2: SNHLY, FYNNEI. CDR3 length equals 14 residues. The ends were cut back, 5 bases at V and 0 bases at J, with 8 bases in the middle. CDR3 loop: CASSLYSSYNEQFF. As DNA, the CDR3 is TGTGCCAGCAGTCTTTATAGCTCCTACAATGAGCAGTTCTTC.

This clone occurred a few times. The rearrangement joins TRBV10-3 to TRBJ1-5; 7 nucleotides line up with TRBD1. The CDR3 covers 15 residues. Per the germline V gene, CDR1 is ENHRY and CDR2 is SYGVKD. V was pared by 0 bases and J by 5 bases, with 4 bases of the junction left unmatched. CDR3: CAISESRDSHQPQHF. Here the CDR3 DNA reads TGTGCCATCAGTGAGTCTCGGGACAGCCATCAGCCCCAGCATTTT.

The chain uses TRBV29-1 and TRBJ2-1; TRBD2 aligns across 10 bases. J lost 10 bases, V lost 5 bases, and 11 bases had no gene match. The CDR3 is 14 residues long. Germline V gene lookup returns CDR1 SQVTM and CDR2 ANQGSEA. The CDR3 nucleotides are TGCAGCGTTCCCTGGGGACTAGCGTTTGACGAGCAGTTCTTC. Protein sequence: CSVPWGLAFDEQFF.

The chain employs TRBV7-6 and TRBJ2-5; D remains ambiguous. The CDR3 runs to 11 residues. The V and J ends lost 3 bases and 4 bases respectively, with 3 bases between them. Per the germline V gene, CDR1 is SGHVS and CDR2 is FNYEAQ. CDR3 in DNA: TGTGCCAGCAGCTTCAGAGAGACCCAGTACTTC. This codes for CASSFRETQYF.

The chain combines TRBV5-4 with TRBJ1-3, with unresolved D. V was cut by 0 bases and J by 4 bases, with 11 bases left in between. Germline CDR1 reads SGHNT; CDR2 reads YYREEE (reference sequence). This CDR3 has 15 amino acids. The CDR3: CASSLEGVGGNTIYF. DNA of the CDR3: TGTGCCAGCAGCTTGGAGGGAGTGGGCGGAAACACCATATATTTT.

V gene TRBV30 combines with J gene TRBJ1-5, with TRBD1 as a possible D gene (5 bases). This CDR3 region has 15 residues. V lost 2 bases and J lost 5, with 16 bases in between. Germline values: CDR1 GTSNPN, CDR2 SVGIG (reference sequence). CDR3 protein: CAWSIPPGPDQPQHF. As DNA, the CDR3 is TGTGCCTGGAGTATTCCTCCAGGGCCGGATCAGCCCCAGCATTTT.

The chain employs TRBV7-2 and TRBJ1-2, with 10 bases matching TRBD1. This CDR3 comprises 11 residues. Germline CDR1 reads SGHTA; CDR2 reads FQGNSA. The junction had 2 bases not matched to a gene; V was cut back by 8 bases and J by 8 bases. CDR3 nucleotide sequence: TGTGCCAGCGAGACAGGGGGCGGCTACACCTTC. Its translation: CASETGGGYTF.

This chain uses TRBV28 with TRBJ1-2; D not certain. CDR3 length equals 15 residues. Germline V gene data show CDR1 as MDHEN and CDR2 as SYDVKM. V was trimmed by 5 bases and J by 2 bases, leaving 15 bases between them. CDR3 DNA: TGTGCCAGCAGTCCTTTTCTGGGAGAGAACTATGGCTACACCTTC. Its translation is CASSPFLGENYGYTF.

J is TRBJ2-1 and V is TRBV6-5, with D perhaps matching TRBD1 (6 bases). The germline V gene has CDR1 MNHEY and CDR2 SVGAGI. This CDR3 comprises 13 residues. V lost 6 bases and J 6 bases, leaving 12 bases between the germline ends. CDR3 region: CASRTHRVNEQFF. CDR3 sequence (DNA): TGTGCCAGCAGAACGCACAGGGTCAATGAGCAGTTCTTC.

Worth noting for this clone: The junction and the germline gene differ at one end; a read error may be behind it. J is TRBJ2-1 and V is TRBV30, with unresolved D. Germline-derived CDR1 and CDR2 are GTSNPN and SVGIG (reference sequence). CDR3 size: 12 residues. CDR3 coding DNA: TGTGCCTGGAGTGACTCCCACAATGAGCAGTTCTTC. Protein sequence: CAWSDSHNEQFF.

This chain joins TRBV30 and TRBJ1-1; a possible D gene is TRBD1 (5 bases). Germline loops: CDR1 GTSNPN, CDR2 SVGIG (reference sequence). CDR3 size: 11 residues. Trimming took off 7 bases at V and 4 bases at J, with 10 bases between the two ends. Written as DNA, the CDR3 is TGTGCCTCCCCCGGGGGCACTGAAGCTTTCTTT. Its protein product is CASPGGTEAFF.

This clone has just one count. The chain combines TRBV4-3 with TRBJ1-2; TRBD1 is a possible D gene (6 bases). The CDR3 is 15 amino acids. The V end was cut by 0 bases, the J end by 8 bases, with 16 bases between. CDR1 and CDR2 (germline): LGHNA, YSLEER. The CDR3 is CASSQENRDVWGYTF. The CDR3 DNA follows: TGCGCCAGCAGCCAAGAGAACAGGGATGTGTGGGGCTACACCTTC.

The chain uses TRBV5-1 and TRBJ1-5; 7 bases are shared with TRBD1. The trim removed 4 bases at V and 1 base at J, leaving 11 bases unmatched. Per germline, CDR1 SGHRS and CDR2 YFSETQ. The CDR3 totals 17 residues. CDR3 residues: CASSLSPQGSSNQPQHF. As DNA, the CDR3 is TGCGCCAGCAGCCTCTCCCCACAGGGGAGCAGCAATCAGCCCCAGCATTTT.

This chain links TRBV5-1 with TRBJ2-7; tentative D call: TRBD1 (5 bases). This CDR3 has 13 amino acids. The germline V and J ends were trimmed by 3 bases and 3 bases, with 10 bases remaining between them. CDR1 is SGHRS and CDR2 is YFSETQ in the germline V gene. The DNA of the CDR3 is TGCGCCAGCAGCTCCCGTCAGGGCTACGAGCAGTACTTC. It translates to CASSSRQGYEQYF.

This sequence joins TRBV29-1 and TRBJ2-3; D might be TRBD2 (5 bases). This CDR3 has 13 amino acids. Per the germline V gene, CDR1 is SQVTM and CDR2 is ANQGSEA. Trimming shortened V by 7 bases and J by 2 bases, and 13 bases separated the two germline ends. In nucleotides, the CDR3 is TGCAGCGCCCGAGAGGGTTACACAGATACGCAGTATTTT. Translation gives CSAREGYTDTQYF.

The genes are TRBV9 and TRBJ2-5; TRBD1 is a possible D gene (5 bases). The CDR3 consists of 14 residues. Trimming took off 0 bases at V and 5 bases at J, with 11 bases between the two ends. Germline lookup yields CDR1 SGDLS and CDR2 YYNGEE. Here the CDR3 reads CASSVGQSVETQYF. The DNA for the CDR3 is TGTGCCAGCAGCGTAGGACAGTCCGTTGAGACCCAGTACTTC.

The chain combines TRBV7-9 with TRBJ2-1; TRBD2 aligns across 7 bases. Losses at the gene ends were 6 bases for V and 6 bases for J; bases not matched to a gene: 14. CDR1 is SEHNR and CDR2 is FQNEAQ in the germline V gene (reference sequence). The CDR3 is 16 residues long. CDR3 sequence reads: CASSPFGASGPNEQFF. The DNA for the CDR3 is TGTGCCAGCAGTCCCTTTGGGGCTAGCGGACCCAATGAGCAGTTCTTC.

The chain has TRBV7-7 and TRBJ2-7, with TRBD2 matching 8 bases. V was pared by 5 bases and J by 3 bases, with 6 bases of the junction left unmatched. CDR3 size: 14 residues. CDR1 and CDR2 from the germline V gene are SSHAT and FNYEAQ (reference sequence). CDR3 residues: CASSPGTRNYEQYF. Here the CDR3 DNA reads TGTGCCAGCAGCCCCGGGACTAGAAACTACGAGCAGTACTTC.

The gene calls are TRBV19 and TRBJ1-1; D gene ambiguous. Germline V lookup: CDR1 LNHDA, CDR2 SQIVND (reference sequence). Trimming took off 3 bases at V and 0 bases at J, with 11 bases between the two ends. The CDR3 runs to 15 residues. The CDR3 is CASSILPGMNTEAFF. CDR3 bases: TGTGCCAGTAGTATTCTTCCAGGAATGAACACTGAAGCTTTCTTT.

The genes are TRBV7-2 and TRBJ2-5; 8 bases fit TRBD2. V shed 1 base and J 9 bases; nucleotides not matched to a gene: 10. The CDR3 consists of 15 residues. The germline V gene has CDR1 SGHTA and CDR2 FQGNSA. CDR3 loop: CASSLGLAGAQPQYF. The CDR3 bases are TGTGCCAGCAGCTTAGGTCTAGCGGGTGCCCAGCCCCAGTACTTC.

The CDR3 bases are TGTGCCAGTAGTATAGAGGCAGGCGATGAAGCTTTCTTT. Residues: CASSIEAGDEAFF. The chain employs TRBV19 and TRBJ1-1; D not certain. Germline V lookup: CDR1 LNHDA, CDR2 SQIVND (reference sequence). This CDR3 contains 13 residues. V lost 0 bases and J lost 7, with 9 bases in between.